These 10 T cell receptor beta chains were all obtained from the same sample, sequenced in a study of technical replicates of blood from a handful of donors. The method was immunoSEQ multiplex PCR; TCRdb's version includes in-frame clones alone and lacks a portion of them. This sample carries around 61,000 clones, about 96% of them seen once, and the ten largest clones take approximately 0.19%. Sequences were obtained from T cells isolated from PBMCs. The receptors originated from a human donor in good health.

The CDR3 loop is CASRRAEGNTGELFF. CDR3 nucleotides: TGCGCCAGCAGACGGGCCGAGGGGAACACCGGGGAGCTGTTTTTT. This chain joins TRBV5-1 and TRBJ2-2; D perhaps matches TRBD2 (5 bases). Germline V gene lookup returns CDR1 SGHRS and CDR2 YFSETQ. V shed 5 bases and J shed 1 base, with 12 bases lying between them. This CDR3 region has 15 residues.

The rearrangement joins TRBV2 to TRBJ1-4, with 9 bases that match TRBD1. The germline V gene has CDR1 SNHLY and CDR2 FYNNEI. There are 13 residues in the CDR3. V gave up 6 bases and J gave up 7 bases; unmatched junction bases: 3. DNA of the CDR3: TGTGCCAGCAGAGACAGGGGGATTGAAAAACTGTTTTTT. It codes for CASRDRGIEKLFF.

V usage is TRBV7-8 and J usage is TRBJ2-6, with 7 bases matching TRBD1. Unmatched junction bases numbered 6, after V lost 5 bases and J lost 2 bases. Germline values: CDR1 SGHVS, CDR2 FQNEAQ. CDR3 length: 16 amino acids. The DNA of the CDR3 is TGTGCCAGCAGCGCGCGGACAGGCGCTGGGGCCAACGTCCTGACTTTC. It encodes CASSARTGAGANVLTF.

The V and J genes are TRBV5-6 and TRBJ2-3; TRBD2 agrees at 10 bases. CDR3 length: 17 amino acids. V dropped 0 bases and J dropped 5; count of bases not matched to a gene: 9. Germline-derived CDR1 and CDR2 are SGHDT and YYEEEE. The CDR3 nucleotides are TGTGCCAGCAGCTTGGTCTTAGCGGGAGGTCCGGTAGATACGCAGTATTTT. It is translated as CASSLVLAGGPVDTQYF.

The J gene is TRBJ2-5, the V gene TRBV6-6; 7 bases map to TRBD2. This CDR3 has 13 amino acids. The V gene's germline CDR1 is MNHNY and CDR2 SVGAGI (reference sequence). V dropped 5 bases and J dropped 5; count of bases not matched to a gene: 5. The CDR3 region is CASSRGGMETQYF. CDR3 DNA sequence: TGTGCCAGCAGTCGGGGAGGGATGGAGACCCAGTACTTC.

CDR3 coding DNA: TGTGCCAGCAGTCCTTTTCTCTCTGGGGCCAACGTCCTGACTTTC. Translated, it gives CASSPFLSGANVLTF. V and J are TRBV27 and TRBJ2-6; D unresolved. With 5 bases removed from V and 0 bases from J, the gap between germline ends came to 8 bases. The CDR3 extends over 15 amino acids. The germline V gene has CDR1 MNHEY and CDR2 SMNVEV (reference sequence).

The V call is TRBV2, the J call TRBJ2-7; maybe TRBD2 (7 bases). The V and J ends lost 3 bases and 5 bases respectively, with 17 bases between them. The CDR3 has 15 amino acids. Germline CDR1 and CDR2: SNHLY and FYNNEI. CDR3 loop: CASSDSRGLGNEQYF. CDR3 bases: TGTGCCAGCAGTGATTCGCGGGGGCTCGGGAACGAGCAGTACTTC.

The V call is TRBV10-2, the J call TRBJ1-2, with a weak D call TRBD1 (5 bases). Germline loops: CDR1 WSHSY, CDR2 SAAADI. This CDR3 region has 17 residues. The V end lost 0 bases, the J end lost 0 bases, and 14 bases lay between the germline ends. Written as DNA, the CDR3 is TGCGCCAGCAGTGAGTCTGGGCGGGGCAGACCTAACTATGGCTACACCTTC. The encoded protein is CASSESGRGRPNYGYTF.

DNA for the CDR3: TGTGCCACCAGCAGAGATGGAGCGGAAGAGACCCAGTACTTC. It specifies CATSRDGAEETQYF. The chain recombines TRBV15 with TRBJ2-5, with D tentatively TRBD2 (5 bases). The CDR3 is 14 amino acids. V lost 0 bases, J lost 3 bases, and 8 bases lay in between. The germline gives CDR1 LNHNV, CDR2 YYDKDF (reference sequence).

The CDR3 nucleotides are TGTGCCAGCTCACCGCGGTTGAACACCGGGGAGCTGTTTTTT. Its translation: CASSPRLNTGELFF. This rearrangement joins TRBV18 to TRBJ2-2; D unresolved. This CDR3 region has 14 residues. Germline V CDR1 and CDR2: KGHSH, LQKENI. Trimming cost V 3 bases and J 1 base, with 6 bases left between them.